The 23 T cell receptor beta chains in this list originate from one sample, sequenced in a study of blood T cells in healthy people across ages. A J-beta primer mix and a sample-barcoded 5' primer were used in a second PCR of about 7 to 12 cycles. TCRdb reprocessed the 5' RACE reads via MiXCR and lists one record per CDR3 protein. The table lists hundreds of thousands of distinct CDR3 sequences, about a fifth of them singletons, with under 25% in the top ten. Sequencing used blood. These receptors originate from a man aged 70 or older in good health.

This chain links TRBV29-1 with TRBJ1-2, with no clear D. This CDR3 has 11 amino acids. Germline V lookup: CDR1 SQVTM, CDR2 ANQGSEA. V was shortened by 7 bases and J by 2 bases, with 8 bases between the two germline ends. The CDR3 sequence: CSAAENYGYTF. CDR3 DNA sequence: TGCAGCGCCGCAGAGAACTATGGCTACACCTTC.

This clonotype was detected a few times. The V gene is TRBV29-1, the J gene TRBJ2-7; tentative D call: TRBD1 (5 bases). The germline V gene encodes CDR1 SQVTM and CDR2 ANQGSEA. The V end was cut by 4 bases, the J end by 2 bases, with 6 bases between. The CDR3 is made up of 11 amino acids. CDR3 nucleotides: TGCAGCGTTGCGACAGCCTACGAGCAGTACTTC. Encoded protein: CSVATAYEQYF.

This clonotype was found a few times. V usage is TRBV19 and J usage is TRBJ1-5; weak D call: TRBD1 (6 bases). The CDR3 loop spans 13 amino acids. Germline CDR1 reads LNHDA; CDR2 reads SQIVND (reference sequence). V shed 8 bases and J shed 3 bases, with 11 bases lying between them. Written as DNA, the CDR3 is TGTGCCAGTGACAGGCCGTCCAATCAGCCCCAGCATTTT. Translated: CASDRPSNQPQHF. Variable domain in full (rest from reference TRBV19 and TRBJ1-5): DGGITQSPKYLFRKEGQNVTLSCEQNLNHDAMYWYRQDPGQGLRLIYYSQIVNDFQKGDIAEGYSVSREKKESFPLTVTSAQKNPTAFYLCASDRPSNQPQHFGDGTRLSIL.

This clonotype was picked up a small number of times. The chain has TRBV18 and TRBJ2-5, with 8 bases lining up with TRBD2. The DNA matches TRBJ2-1 better at its end, which makes the J call doubtful. This CDR3 has 13 amino acids. Per germline, CDR1 KGHSH and CDR2 LQKENI. CDR3 in amino acids: CASSLLREERQFF. In DNA form, the CDR3 reads TGTGCCAGCTCCCTTCTGCGGGAGGAGAGGCAGTTCTTC.

This chain connects TRBV5-1 to TRBJ2-4; tentatively, D is TRBD1 (5 bases). The V gene lost 0 bases and the J gene lost 0 bases, with 10 bases spanning the gap. CDR1 and CDR2 from the germline V gene are SGHRS and YFSETQ. The CDR3 has 16 residues. In DNA, the CDR3 is TGCGCCAGCAGCTTGGGTTCGGACACAGCCAAAAACATTCAGTACTTC. The encoded protein is CASSLGSDTAKNIQYF.

This clonotype was recorded a few times. V is TRBV4-3 and J is TRBJ1-1; D uncertain. The CDR3 spans 14 residues. The germline CDR1 and CDR2 sequences are LGHNA and YSLEER. Trimming removed 5 bases from V and 4 bases from J, with 14 bases in between. This chain's CDR3 is CASSYTNLLTEAFF. Here the CDR3 DNA reads TGCGCCAGCAGCTACACAAATTTACTCACTGAAGCTTTCTTT.

This clonotype has only a few counts. The chain uses TRBV20-1 and TRBJ2-7; perhaps TRBD2 as D (6 bases). This CDR3 comprises 14 residues. In germline, CDR1 is DFQATT, CDR2 SNEGSKA (reference sequence). The V end was cut by 6 bases, the J end by 3 bases, with 18 bases between. The chain's CDR3 is CSAITGTGDYEQYF. CDR3 DNA sequence: TGCAGTGCCATAACCGGGACGGGGGACTACGAGCAGTACTTC.

The V and J genes are TRBV27 and TRBJ1-6; D may be TRBD1 (6 bases). Germline V CDR1 and CDR2: MNHEY, SMNVEV (reference sequence). This CDR3 comprises 15 residues. Trimming took 4 bases from V and 9 from J, leaving 16 bases between them. This chain's CDR3 is CASSSPQGLFSPLHF. Here the CDR3 DNA reads TGTGCCAGCAGTTCCCCCCAGGGGTTATTTTCACCCCTCCACTTT.

The chain combines TRBV12-3 or TRBV12-4 with TRBJ2-3; D remains ambiguous. This CDR3 has 14 amino acids. Trimming left V 5 bases short and J 8 bases short, with 17 bases between. Here the CDR3 reads CASSLEPAPGTQYF. The CDR3 region has the DNA TGTGCCAGCAGTCTTGAGCCGGCGCCGGGTACGCAGTATTTT.

There are many counts of this clonotype. The chain employs TRBV7-2 and TRBJ2-5, with 10 nucleotides matching TRBD1. This CDR3 is 14 amino acids long. Germline CDR1 is SGHTA and CDR2 is FQGNSA. V shed 4 bases and J 5 bases; nucleotides not matched to a gene: 4. CDR3 sequence (DNA): TGTGCCAGCAGCTCCGACAGGGGGCAGGAGACCCAGTACTTC. Encoded protein: CASSSDRGQETQYF.

This clonotype was counted between two and nine times. J is TRBJ2-3 and V is TRBV2; D may be TRBD2 (7 bases). CDR3 length: 15 amino acids. Germline loops: CDR1 SNHLY, CDR2 FYNNEI. V lost 8 bases and J lost 0, with 15 bases in between. The DNA of the CDR3 is TGTGCCAGCGCAAGGGGGGGCAGCAGCACAGATACGCAGTATTTT. Translation: CASARGGSSTDTQYF.

This clonotype was recorded a few times. This chain uses TRBV4-1 with TRBJ2-5; TRBD1 matches 7 bases. V shed 1 base, J shed 5 bases, and the junction held 7 bases outside the gene matches. Germline loops: CDR1 MGHRA, CDR2 YSYEKL. The CDR3 has 15 amino acids. This chain's CDR3 is CASSQAEGGPETQYF. CDR3 DNA sequence: TGCGCCAGCAGCCAAGCGGAAGGGGGCCCGGAGACCCAGTACTTC.

This clonotype showed up just a few times. J is TRBJ2-7 and V is TRBV6-2 or TRBV6-3, with D unresolved. Germline CDR1 and CDR2: MNHEY and SVGEGT. Trimming left V 4 bases short and J 3 bases short, with 13 bases between. The CDR3 contains 14 residues. CDR3 DNA sequence: TGTGCCAGCAGTTCTGGGCTTGCGAACTACGAGCAGTACGTC. It specifies CASSSGLANYEQYV.

This clonotype was picked up one time. The chain links TRBV3-1 to TRBJ2-1, with TRBD1 identical over 8 bases. Trimming removed 3 bases from V and 5 bases from J; junction bases left unmatched: 9. Looked up from germline, CDR1 is LGHDT and CDR2 is YNNKEL (reference sequence). The CDR3 consists of 16 residues. The CDR3 loop is CASSQGIRGPNNEQFF. DNA for the CDR3: TGTGCCAGCAGCCAGGGGATCAGGGGGCCGAACAATGAGCAGTTCTTC.

The chain links TRBV9 to TRBJ2-7, with D possibly called TRBD1 or TRBD2 (5 bases each). The CDR3 length is 14 residues. Germline V gives CDR1 SGDLS, CDR2 YYNGEE. Trimming removed 0 bases from V and 5 bases from J, with 12 bases in between. Here the CDR3 DNA reads TGTGCCAGCAGCGTAGGGGGACCAGGTAACGAGCAGTACTTC. Residues: CASSVGGPGNEQYF.

This clonotype was picked up many times. The chain links TRBV11-2 to TRBJ2-6, with a tentative D call TRBD1 (6 bases). CDR3 length: 13 amino acids. Between the trimmed V and J ends, which lost 11 bases and 3 bases, there was a span of 11 bases. Germline CDR1 is SGHAT and CDR2 is FQNNGV. CDR3 protein: CAGRGIGANVLTF. For the CDR3, the DNA is TGTGCCGGTAGGGGGATTGGGGCCAACGTCCTGACTTTC.

This clonotype has more than one count but fewer than ten. This sequence joins TRBV7-2 and TRBJ2-7, with 13 bases matching TRBD2. Trimming cost V 5 bases and J 3 bases; bases outside gene matches: 4. Germline-derived CDR1 and CDR2 are SGHTA and FQGNSA. CDR3 size: 15 residues. The CDR3 DNA reads as TGTGCCAGCAGCCGTAGGACTAGCGGGAGCTACGAGCAGTACTTC. Its translation: CASSRRTSGSYEQYF.

Only a few counts were recorded for this clonotype. The chain recombines TRBV20-1 with TRBJ2-1; D is possibly TRBD2 (5 bases). This CDR3 spans 12 amino acids. CDR1 and CDR2 from the germline V gene are DFQATT and SNEGSKA (reference sequence). V lost 2 bases, J lost 5 bases, and 7 bases lay in between. CDR3 nucleotide sequence: TGCAGTGCTAGACTAGCTCACAATGAGCAGTTCTTC. It specifies CSARLAHNEQFF.

The chain carries TRBV12-3 or TRBV12-4 and TRBJ1-2; 11 bases fit TRBD1. The J segment lost 1 base and the V segment lost 6 bases, leaving 7 bases of the junction unmatched. The CDR3 is made up of 16 amino acids. The CDR3 DNA reads TGTGCCAGCAGCCCGGGACAGGGGGTTGGTAACTATGGCTACACCTTC. This encodes CASSPGQGVGNYGYTF.

There are a few counts of this clonotype. The chain carries TRBV4-3 and TRBJ2-7; D uncertain. Trimming removed 0 bases from V and 1 base from J, with 7 bases in between. The CDR3 is made up of 14 amino acids. Germline lookup yields CDR1 LGHNA and CDR2 YSLEER. This chain's CDR3 is CASSQDLGSYEQYV. The CDR3 coding sequence is TGCGCCAGCAGCCAAGATCTGGGTTCCTACGAGCAGTACGTC.

The chain recombines TRBV28 with TRBJ2-3, with D unresolved. V was cut by 8 bases and J by 11 bases, with 14 bases left in between. Germline V CDR1 and CDR2: MDHEN, SYDVKM. CDR3 length: 11 amino acids. This CDR3 is CASLGAPMQYF. The CDR3 DNA is TGTGCCAGCCTCGGTGCCCCGATGCAGTATTTT.

This clonotype came up many times. The chain uses TRBV12-3 or TRBV12-4 and TRBJ2-3; D remains ambiguous. V was clipped by 3 bases and J by 8 bases, with 6 bases between them. CDR3 length equals 11 residues. CDR3 DNA: TGTGCCAGCAGTTTGACCGGTACGCAGTATTTT. Translated: CASSLTGTQYF.

The rearrangement joins TRBV5-1 to TRBJ2-3; 8 nucleotides line up with TRBD2. Germline CDR1 SGHRS, CDR2 YFSETQ. The length of the CDR3 is 16 residues. The junction had 6 bases not matched to a gene; V was cut back by 1 base and J by 2 bases. CDR3 sequence: CASSLLSGATTDTQYF. CDR3 nucleotide sequence: TGCGCCAGCAGCTTGCTTAGCGGGGCGACCACAGATACGCAGTATTTT.